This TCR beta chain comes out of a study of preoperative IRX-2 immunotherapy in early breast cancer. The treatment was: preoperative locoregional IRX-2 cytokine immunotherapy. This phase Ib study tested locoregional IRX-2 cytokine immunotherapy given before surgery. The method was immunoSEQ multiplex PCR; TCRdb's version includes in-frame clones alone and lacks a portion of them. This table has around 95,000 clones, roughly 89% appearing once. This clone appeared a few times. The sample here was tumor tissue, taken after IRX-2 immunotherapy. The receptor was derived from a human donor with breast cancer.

CDR3 sequence: CASSSTSRGSYNEQFF. In nucleotides, the CDR3 is TGCGCCAGCAGCTCCACCAGCAGGGGTTCCTACAATGAGCAGTTCTTC. The chain employs TRBV5-1 and TRBJ2-1; D is perhaps TRBD1 (6 bases). V was shortened by 3 bases and J by 1 base, with 14 bases between the two germline ends. This CDR3 spans 16 amino acids. Germline-derived CDR1 and CDR2 are SGHRS and YFSETQ.